This T cell receptor beta chain was found in a study of cytomegalovirus exposure and HLA in healthy donors. PCR was performed using 60 Vbeta and 13 Jbeta primers. The method was immunoSEQ multiplex PCR; TCRdb's version includes in-frame clones alone and lacks a portion of them. The top ten hold approximately 13% of the sample, which has 100,000 to 150,000 clones, about 70% seen once. Study results and limitations: When analyzed later, a missense DCLRE1C variant was found to be linked to TCR beta V- and J-gene trimming. Presence/absence analyses rested on an assumption that sequencing depth was roughly uniform across donors. A cluster of highly shared sequence variants was likely a sequencing artifact.

This CDR3 comprises 16 residues. After removal of 2 bases from V and 6 bases from J, the junction contained 10 bases not matched to a gene. Germline V gene sequence: CDR1 GTSNPN, CDR2 SVGIG (reference sequence). As regards this clone: Antigen unknown.

Material for sequencing was PBMCs. The chain recombines TRBV30 with TRBJ2-2; TRBD1 matches at 9 bases. This TCR was sampled from a woman in her sixties in good health and CMV-seropositive. In nucleotides, the CDR3 is TGTGCCTGGAGTCCTGGGACAGGGAGTTTAGCCGGGGAGCTGTTTTTT. Amino acids: CAWSPGTGSLAGELFF.